Listed here are 27 T cell receptor beta chains from one sample, sequenced in a study of cytomegalovirus exposure and HLA in healthy donors. It was with 60 Vbeta and 13 Jbeta primers that the PCR ran. Method: immunoSEQ multiplex PCR; TCRdb's copy keeps in-frame clones and lacks some. The data contain approximately 140,000 clones, 70% to 85% of them singletons. Material: PBMCs. The receptors derive from a middle-aged man in good health and CMV-seronegative.

This chain joins TRBV5-1 and TRBJ2-5; 8 positions agree with TRBD1. CDR3 length: 14 residues. Germline trimming cut 4 bases from V and 2 bases from J; bases unmatched to any gene: 4. Germline V gene lookup returns CDR1 SGHRS and CDR2 YFSETQ. CDR3 DNA sequence: TGCGCCAGCAGCCGGGACAGGTGGCAAGAGACCCAGTACTTC. Translated: CASSRDRWQETQYF.

This sequence joins TRBV27 and TRBJ2-7; no definite D call. V was clipped by 0 bases and J by 3 bases, with 9 bases between them. The CDR3 has 14 amino acids. CDR1 is MNHEY, CDR2 SMNVEV, per germline (reference sequence). The CDR3 loop is CASSLSSVNYEQYF. CDR3 bases: TGTGCCAGCAGTTTATCGTCGGTCAACTACGAGCAGTACTTC.

This chain links TRBV4-1 with TRBJ1-2; a possible D gene is TRBD1 (5 bases). The CDR3 extends over 16 amino acids. V was clipped by 4 bases and J by 0 bases, with 15 bases between them. The V gene's germline CDR1 is MGHRA and CDR2 YSYEKL. The CDR3 DNA reads as TGCGCCAGCAGCCCCCTTGGACAAGGGGCTAACTATGGCTACACCTTC. Translating it yields CASSPLGQGANYGYTF.

The rearrangement uses TRBV5-6 and TRBJ2-5; 8 positions agree with TRBD1. The J call could be wrong; TRBJ2-7 is a better fit for the DNA end. From germline, CDR1 is SGHDT and CDR2 YYEEEE. The CDR3 has 16 residues. The CDR3 DNA follows: TGTGCCAGCAGCTTGTGGTGGCGGGACAGGAGTAACGAGCAGTACTTC. It encodes CASSLWWRDRSNEQYF.

V usage is TRBV7-8 and J usage is TRBJ2-1; 8 bases fit TRBD2. The CDR3 extends over 15 amino acids. The trim removed 4 bases at V and 4 bases at J, leaving 6 bases unmatched. The germline V gene has CDR1 SGHVS and CDR2 FQNEAQ. CDR3: CASSSDAGGYNEQFF. The CDR3 DNA reads as TGTGCCAGCAGCTCCGATGCGGGGGGTTACAATGAGCAGTTCTTC.

The V and J genes are TRBV7-2 and TRBJ2-1, with TRBD2 matching 10 bases. Germline CDR1 reads SGHTA; CDR2 reads FQGNSA. This CDR3 is built from 13 residues. V gave up 3 bases and J gave up 10 bases; unmatched junction bases: 3. CDR3 bases: TGTGCCAGCAGCTTTGAACTAGCGGGGGAGCAGTTCTTC. Its protein product is CASSFELAGEQFF.

CDR3 sequence: CASSQDWAGRNQPQHF. DNA for the CDR3: TGCGCCAGCAGCCAAGATTGGGCGGGTCGCAATCAGCCCCAGCATTTT. V is TRBV4-1 and J is TRBJ1-5; no firm D call. CDR1 is MGHRA and CDR2 is YSYEKL in the germline V gene. This CDR3 contains 16 residues. Trimming pared 0 bases from V and 2 bases from J, leaving 11 bases between.

This clone was seen just once. V is TRBV30 and J is TRBJ1-5; 8 bases are a match to TRBD1. Germline loops: CDR1 GTSNPN, CDR2 SVGIG (reference sequence). The CDR3 has 13 amino acids. The junction had 1 base not matched to a gene; V was cut back by 4 bases and J by 2 bases. CDR3 sequence: CAWTQGGNQPQHF. The CDR3, as DNA: TGTGCCTGGACACAGGGGGGCAATCAGCCCCAGCATTTT.

Concerning this clone itself: At the DNA level, this CDR3 is encoded by other sequences in the same sample as well. The chain uses TRBV15 and TRBJ1-5; D is perhaps TRBD1 (6 bases). CDR1 and CDR2 from the germline V gene are LNHNV and YYDKDF (reference sequence). The CDR3 consists of 14 residues. Deletions cut 3 bases from V and 4 bases from J, with 10 bases between. CDR3 DNA sequence: TGTGCCACCAGCAGGGACAGAAGTAATCAGCCCCAGCATTTT. As protein: CATSRDRSNQPQHF.

As regards this clone: Distinct nucleotide sequences in the sample also encode this CDR3. The rearrangement joins TRBV6-5 to TRBJ1-6, with no clear D. V gave up 2 bases and J gave up 5 bases, with 7 bases separating them. CDR1 MNHEY and CDR2 SVGAGI come from the germline V gene. This CDR3 has 14 residues. This CDR3 is CASSYVRNNSPLHF. The DNA of the CDR3 is TGTGCCAGCAGTTACGTGCGGAATAATTCACCCCTCCACTTT.

The chain uses TRBV10-3 and TRBJ1-1; 9 bases are a match to TRBD1. The CDR3 is 15 amino acids. Germline CDR1 ENHRY, CDR2 SYGVKD. Trimming took 6 bases from V and 3 from J; bases not matched to a gene: 8. CDR3 sequence reads: CAIRKTGGKDTEAFF. The CDR3 nucleotides read TGTGCCATCAGGAAAACAGGGGGCAAGGACACTGAAGCTTTCTTT.

The chain is built from TRBV4-1 and TRBJ2-3; TRBD2 matches at 9 bases. Germline CDR1 is MGHRA and CDR2 is YSYEKL. The CDR3 covers 18 residues. J was trimmed by 0 bases and V by 0 bases; bases with no gene match: 7. This chain's CDR3 is CASSQETTSGLSTDTQYF. CDR3 nucleotide sequence: TGCGCCAGCAGCCAAGAGACGACTAGCGGCTTGAGCACAGATACGCAGTATTTT.

The chain is built from TRBV30 and TRBJ1-5; possible D gene TRBD1, 5 bases. There are 15 residues in the CDR3. In germline, CDR1 is GTSNPN, CDR2 SVGIG (reference sequence). The V end lost 0 bases, the J end lost 1 base, and 10 bases lay between the germline ends. Written as DNA, the CDR3 is TGTGCCTGGAGTGTCCGGGGGGAGAGCAATCAGCCCCAGCATTTT. Its translation is CAWSVRGESNQPQHF.

The V gene is TRBV7-2, the J gene TRBJ2-2; no definite D call. The ends were cut back, 4 bases at V and 6 bases at J, with 6 bases in the middle. CDR3 length equals 12 residues. CDR1 is SGHTA and CDR2 is FQGNSA in the germline V gene. The CDR3 loop reads CASSSPAGELFF. For the CDR3, the DNA is TGTGCCAGCAGCTCCCCTGCCGGGGAGCTGTTTTTT.

The chain joins TRBV4-1 to TRBJ2-7, with 15 bases matching TRBD2. V shed 5 bases, J shed 5 bases, and the junction held 4 bases outside the gene matches. In germline, CDR1 is MGHRA, CDR2 YSYEKL. The CDR3 is made up of 15 amino acids. CDR3 bases: TGCGCCAGCAGCGGACTAGCGGGGGGGAGGGACGAGCAGTACTTC. Translation: CASSGLAGGRDEQYF.

The chain employs TRBV10-3 and TRBJ2-3; TRBD1 might be the D (5 bases). Trimming removed 6 bases from V and 3 bases from J, with 13 bases in between. Germline-derived CDR1 and CDR2 are ENHRY and SYGVKD. The CDR3 length is 14 residues. This CDR3 is CAISRRQGTDTQYF. CDR3 in DNA: TGTGCCATCAGCCGCCGTCAGGGTACAGATACGCAGTATTTT.

This clone is a singleton in its sample. The CDR3 nucleotides are TGCGCCAGCAGCCCAAACGGGATCTCCTACGAGCAGTACTTC. Encoded protein: CASSPNGISYEQYF. The chain has TRBV5-1 and TRBJ2-5, with D possibly being TRBD2 (5 bases). TRBJ2-7 explains the end of the DNA better; the J call may be wrong. Germline CDR1 and CDR2: SGHRS and YFSETQ. There are 14 residues in the CDR3.

The J gene is TRBJ2-2, the V gene TRBV12-5, with 8 bases fitting TRBD2. J lost 4 bases, V lost 0 bases, and 10 bases had no gene match. CDR1 and CDR2 from the germline V gene are LGHNT and FRNRAP. CDR3 size: 18 residues. Written as DNA, the CDR3 is TGTGCTAGTGGTTTGGTCTTAGCGGGGACCGGGGTCACCGGGGAGCTGTTTTTT. It is translated as CASGLVLAGTGVTGELFF.

The CDR3 region has the DNA TGTGCCAGCAGCTACCGACAGGGCAGCACAGATACGCAGTATTTT. It specifies CASSYRQGSTDTQYF. The rearrangement uses TRBV7-9 and TRBJ2-3; 7 bases match TRBD1. With V trimmed by 4 bases and J by 0 bases, 4 bases remained unmatched. The CDR3 is 15 amino acids. Germline loops: CDR1 SEHNR, CDR2 FQNEAQ (reference sequence).

This clone was found a few times. The chain carries TRBV19 and TRBJ2-3, with TRBD1 matching over 7 bases. Trimming took 2 bases from V and 2 from J; bases not matched to a gene: 4. Per germline, CDR1 LNHDA and CDR2 SQIVND (reference sequence). This CDR3 contains 15 residues. The CDR3: CASSIYQGDTDTQYF. CDR3 DNA: TGTGCCAGTAGTATATACCAGGGGGACACAGATACGCAGTATTTT.

This clone appeared a single time. The rearrangement uses TRBV6-6 and TRBJ1-1; D ambiguous. This CDR3 has 15 amino acids. The V gene's germline CDR1 is MNHNY and CDR2 SVGAGI (reference sequence). The germline V and J ends were trimmed by 2 bases and 1 base, with 11 bases remaining between them. This CDR3 is CASSYRSGKNTEAFF. The CDR3 DNA reads as TGTGCCAGCAGTTACCGATCAGGAAAGAACACTGAAGCTTTCTTT.

In the case of this clone: One junction end disagrees with the germline gene, perhaps due to a read error. This CDR3 is also generated by other DNA sequences in the sample. The chain is built from TRBV4-3 and TRBJ1-6, with a possible D match to TRBD1 (5 bases). From germline, CDR1 is LGHNA and CDR2 YSLEER. The CDR3 runs 15 residues. In DNA, the CDR3 is TGCGCCAGTAGCACCGATGTGGGGCCTAATTCCCCCCTCCACTTT. Its translation: CASSTDVGPNSPLHF.

The chain combines TRBV29-1 with TRBJ1-1; perhaps TRBD1 as D (5 bases). Trimming took 6 bases from V and 4 from J, leaving 15 bases between them. From germline, CDR1 is SQVTM and CDR2 ANQGSEA. This CDR3 contains 13 residues. The CDR3 coding sequence is TGCAGCGTCTCCAGGGCCCAGGGCACTGAAGCTTTCTTT. This codes for CSVSRAQGTEAFF. Full variable domain (missing parts from reference TRBV29-1 and TRBJ1-1): SAVISQKPSRDICQRGTSLTIQCQVDSQVTMMFWYRQQPGQSLTLIATANQGSEATYESGFVIDKFPISRPNLTFSTLTVSNMSPEDSSIYLCSVSRAQGTEAFFGQGTRLTVV.

The chain has TRBV7-2 and TRBJ2-3, with TRBD1 identical over 11 bases. The germline gives CDR1 SGHTA, CDR2 FQGNSA. Trimming cost V 5 bases and J 5 bases; bases outside gene matches: 9. The CDR3 totals 16 residues. The CDR3 coding sequence is TGTGCCAGCAGCCGCACGCCGGGACAGGGGGTAGATACGCAGTATTTT. This translates into CASSRTPGQGVDTQYF. The variable domain in full, with the rest retrieved from reference TRBV7-2 and TRBJ2-3, is GAGVSQSPSNKVTEKGKDVELRCDPISGHTALYWYRQSLGQGLEFLIYFQGNSAPDKSGLPSDRFSAERTGGSVSTLTIQRTQQEDSAVYLCASSRTPGQGVDTQYFGPGTRLTVL.

The CDR3, as DNA: TGTGCCAGCAGCTTGCGGAGGGGCGGGGTTTATGGCTACACCTTC. Amino acid sequence: CASSLRRGGVYGYTF. The chain links TRBV5-8 to TRBJ1-2; weak D call: TRBD1 (5 bases). The CDR3 is 15 amino acids. V was trimmed by 1 base and J by 5 bases, leaving 15 bases between them. Germline-derived CDR1 and CDR2 are SGHTS and YDEGEE.

This sequence joins TRBV5-1 and TRBJ2-7; 10 bases agree with TRBD2. This CDR3 contains 14 residues. V shed 5 bases and J 3 bases; nucleotides not matched to a gene: 5. Germline V gene sequence: CDR1 SGHRS, CDR2 YFSETQ. CDR3 residues: CASRQLAGSYEQYF. Written as DNA, the CDR3 is TGCGCCAGCAGACAACTAGCGGGGAGCTACGAGCAGTACTTC.

This clone was picked up a small number of times. This rearrangement joins TRBV10-2 to TRBJ2-3, with 11 bases matching TRBD2. V trimming: 4 bases; J trimming: 2 bases; junction bases outside the gene matches: 11. CDR1 and CDR2 (germline): WSHSY, SAAADI. The CDR3 covers 18 residues. CDR3 in amino acids: CASSGPTTSGAYTDTQYF. The CDR3 region has the DNA TGCGCCAGCAGTGGCCCCACGACTAGCGGGGCTTACACAGATACGCAGTATTTT.